The present T cell receptor beta chain was sequenced within a study of blood T cell repertoires in COVID-19. Per the study methods: Counts of nucleated cells, estimated from reference gene primer amplification, were obtained. The assay was immunoSEQ multiplex PCR, and TCRdb's table has in-frame clones only and misses some. The V and J calls and clone size are taken from that table; D and trimming were inferred from the DNA. Among fewer than 200,000 clones listed, around 82% were seen once. The CDR3 is 13 amino acids. The V gene's germline CDR1 is ENHRY and CDR2 SYGVKD. The V and J ends lost 6 bases and 4 bases respectively, with 10 bases between them.

The sample consisted of PBMCs or T cells enriched from blood (not recorded which). This receptor was obtained from a woman in her sixties or seventies with acute COVID-19. The chain combines TRBV10-3 with TRBJ1-5; D remains ambiguous. CDR3 bases: TGTGCCATCAGCCGGGATACTAATCAGCCCCAGCATTTT. It encodes CAISRDTNQPQHF.